The 19 T cell receptor beta chains below come from one sample, sequenced in a study of cytomegalovirus exposure and HLA in healthy donors. The PCR used 60 Vbeta and 13 Jbeta primers. Profiling relied on immunoSEQ multiplex PCR, and the TCRdb table lists in-frame clones only, not all of them. Of fewer than 200,000 clones in the sample, roughly four fifths were seen once. What was sequenced was PBMCs. The receptors stem from a man in his forties or fifties in good health and CMV-seropositive.

The J gene is TRBJ1-2, the V gene TRBV5-4; the D is unclear. V lost 1 base and J 5 bases, leaving 9 bases between the germline ends. Germline assignment: CDR1 SGHNT and CDR2 YYREEE (reference sequence). The CDR3 consists of 13 residues. CDR3 sequence reads: CASSLWSEYGYTF. For the CDR3, the DNA is TGTGCCAGCAGCTTGTGGTCTGAGTATGGCTACACCTTC.

The chain joins TRBV6-5 to TRBJ1-2, with TRBD1 matching 10 bases. The length of the CDR3 is 13 residues. In germline, CDR1 is MNHEY, CDR2 SVGAGI. The V gene end was trimmed by 8 bases and the J gene end by 8 bases; junction bases not matched to a gene: 8. In DNA, the CDR3 is TGTGCCAGCGGGCCCGGGACAGGGGTAGGCTACACCTTC. Amino acid sequence: CASGPGTGVGYTF.

The J gene is TRBJ1-1, the V gene TRBV4-1; perhaps TRBD1 as D (6 bases). The germline gives CDR1 MGHRA, CDR2 YSYEKL. CDR3 size: 12 residues. Between the trimmed V and J ends, which lost 3 bases and 7 bases, there was a span of 9 bases. The CDR3 nucleotides read TGCGCCAGCAGCCAGACAGGAGTTGAAGCTTTCTTT. This sequence encodes CASSQTGVEAFF.

This rearrangement joins TRBV11-3 to TRBJ2-2, with 8 bases identical to TRBD2. The CDR3 totals 16 residues. The germline V gene encodes CDR1 SGHNT and CDR2 YENEEA. Trimming at V came to 5 bases and at J to 4 bases, leaving 9 bases not matched to a gene. The CDR3 sequence is CASSRYGGAGTGELFF. The CDR3 DNA follows: TGTGCCAGCAGCAGATACGGGGGGGCGGGCACCGGGGAGCTGTTTTTT.

This sequence joins TRBV15 and TRBJ1-2; D is perhaps TRBD1 (6 bases). V gave up 3 bases and J gave up 5 bases, with 13 bases separating them. The CDR3 runs to 14 residues. CDR1 is LNHNV, CDR2 YYDKDF, per germline (reference sequence). CDR3: CATSSGGGKYGYTF. CDR3 in DNA: TGTGCCACCAGCAGCGGGGGGGGCAAGTATGGCTACACCTTC.

This chain uses TRBV9 with TRBJ2-5, with a weak D call TRBD2 (6 bases). Gene TRBJ2-7 matches the end of the DNA better, so the J call may be wrong. Per the germline V gene, CDR1 is SGDLS and CDR2 is YYNGEE. The CDR3 covers 15 residues. The CDR3 DNA reads as TGTGCCAGCAGCGTAGAAACCGGGGGAACCTACGAGCAGTACTTC. The encoded protein is CASSVETGGTYEQYF.

The J gene is TRBJ1-1, the V gene TRBV5-6, with TRBD1 identical over 10 bases. The CDR3 extends over 15 amino acids. The J segment lost 4 bases and the V segment lost 4 bases, leaving 7 bases of the junction unmatched. Looked up from germline, CDR1 is SGHDT and CDR2 is YYEEEE. CDR3 bases: TGTGCCAGCAGCCCTAGGACAGGGGGACTCACTGAAGCTTTCTTT. Encoded protein: CASSPRTGGLTEAFF.

This chain connects TRBV28 to TRBJ2-3; 7 bases map to TRBD1. The V gene's germline CDR1 is MDHEN and CDR2 SYDVKM. The V and J ends lost 5 bases and 0 bases, in that order; junction bases with no gene match: 20. The CDR3 runs to 20 residues. CDR3 sequence (DNA): TGTGCCAGCAGTCCCTATATATTTGGGACAGAAGTTGATAGCACAGATACGCAGTATTTT. Translated, it gives CASSPYIFGTEVDSTDTQYF.

CDR3 DNA sequence: TGTGCCAGCAGCCAAACAGGGTTATACAGCGAGCAGTACTTC. Translated: CASSQTGLYSEQYF. The chain couples TRBV6-1 to TRBJ2-7; D perhaps matches TRBD1 (6 bases). The V gene's germline CDR1 is MNHNS and CDR2 SASEGT. Deletions cut 6 bases from V and 6 bases from J, with 18 bases between. The CDR3 sequence is 14 residues long.

V and J are TRBV27 and TRBJ1-2, with a weak D call TRBD1 (5 bases). V was shortened by 2 bases and J by 2 bases, with 6 bases between the two germline ends. From germline, CDR1 is MNHEY and CDR2 SMNVEV (reference sequence). CDR3 length: 13 residues. The CDR3 DNA reads as TGTGCCAGCAGTTTACCAGGGAACTATGGCTACACCTTC. Translating it yields CASSLPGNYGYTF.

The chain has TRBV11-2 and TRBJ2-7; possibly TRBD2 for D (6 bases). This CDR3 region has 15 residues. Germline CDR1 reads SGHAT; CDR2 reads FQNNGV. V was clipped by 3 bases and J by 3 bases, with 15 bases between them. CDR3 DNA sequence: TGTGCCAGCAGCTTTATCGTCGCGGGGAGCTACGAGCAGTACTTC. Its protein is CASSFIVAGSYEQYF.

The chain combines TRBV5-4 with TRBJ1-4, with D perhaps TRBD1 (6 bases). CDR1 and CDR2 (germline): SGHNT, YYREEE (reference sequence). The V end was cut by 0 bases, the J end by 11 bases, with 11 bases between. This CDR3 region has 13 residues. Here the CDR3 reads CASSLEQGRKLFF. The CDR3 DNA is TGTGCCAGCAGCTTGGAACAGGGAAGGAAACTGTTTTTT.

This clone was counted once. The chain uses TRBV5-4 and TRBJ2-5, with 9 bases aligning to TRBD1. The CDR3 runs 16 residues. V dropped 2 bases and J dropped 5; count of bases not matched to a gene: 10. Germline values: CDR1 SGHNT, CDR2 YYREEE (reference sequence). The chain's CDR3 is CASSFGSGQGRETQYF. The CDR3 nucleotides read TGTGCCAGCAGCTTTGGCTCGGGACAGGGAAGGGAGACCCAGTACTTC.

The chain links TRBV5-6 to TRBJ2-5; D is possibly TRBD1 (6 bases). This CDR3 region has 16 residues. CDR1 and CDR2 (germline): SGHDT, YYEEEE. Trimming removed 1 base from V and 1 base from J, with 14 bases in between. CDR3 in DNA: TGTGCCAGCAGCTTGACCCCCTCAGGGGTCCAAGAGACCCAGTACTTC. This gives the protein CASSLTPSGVQETQYF.

This clone was seen more than once but under ten times. This chain links TRBV5-5 with TRBJ2-5, with 8 nucleotides matching TRBD1. Per the germline V gene, CDR1 is SGHKS and CDR2 is YYEKEE (reference sequence). The J segment lost 5 bases and the V segment lost 0 bases, leaving 6 bases of the junction unmatched. This CDR3 is 15 amino acids long. The CDR3 region has the DNA TGTGCCAGCAGCTTGGAAACAGGGGGAAGGGAGACCCAGTACTTC. This translates into CASSLETGGRETQYF.

The chain couples TRBV7-2 to TRBJ2-2; 7 bases align to TRBD2. Germline V gene lookup returns CDR1 SGHTA and CDR2 FQGNSA. The CDR3 spans 16 residues. Trimming took 5 bases from V and 0 from J; bases not matched to a gene: 6. The CDR3 reads CASSTPGTTNTGELFF. For the CDR3, the DNA is TGTGCCAGCAGCACTCCCGGGACTACGAACACCGGGGAGCTGTTTTTT.

Worth noting for this clone: Germline is not matched at one junction end, which may reflect a read error. This rearrangement joins TRBV5-4 to TRBJ1-1; 9 bases fit TRBD1. The length of the CDR3 is 15 residues. Germline V CDR1 and CDR2: SGHNT, YYREEE (reference sequence). The CDR3 DNA is TGTGCCAGCAGCTCAGCCGACAGGGGGAACACTGAATCTTTCTTT. Translated, it gives CASSSADRGNTESFF.

There are a few counts of this clone. V is TRBV7-3 and J is TRBJ2-5; D is undetermined. V gave up 5 bases and J gave up 5 bases, with 21 bases separating them. CDR3 length equals 16 residues. Germline V gene data show CDR1 as SGHTA and CDR2 as FQGTGA. The CDR3 DNA is TGTGCCAGCAGCCCGAAGGCGGCAGCCGTGTTCGAGACCCAGTACTTC. Translating gives CASSPKAAAVFETQYF. The variable domain in full, with the rest retrieved from reference TRBV7-3 and TRBJ2-5, is GAGVSQTPSNKVTEKGKYVELRCDPISGHTALYWYRQSLGQGPEFLIYFQGTGAADDSGLPNDRFFAVRPEGSVSTLKIQRTERGDSAVYLCASSPKAAAVFETQYFGPGTRLLVL.

The chain employs TRBV2 and TRBJ1-1, with 7 bases identical to TRBD1. The trim removed 8 bases at V and 2 bases at J, leaving 5 bases unmatched. CDR1 SNHLY and CDR2 FYNNEI come from the germline V gene. The CDR3 has 13 amino acids. CDR3 protein: CASRGQANTEAFF. In nucleotides, the CDR3 is TGTGCCAGCCGTGGACAGGCTAACACTGAAGCTTTCTTT.